The present T cell receptor (beta chain) was sequenced within a study of T cell repertoires in cytomegalovirus infection. Each CDR3 protein is one row after TCRdb ran MiXCR on the reads. This sample has approximately 320,000 distinct CDR3 sequences; 9% to 9.5% occur once, and the top ten carry around 4%. This clonotype has at least ten counts. J was trimmed by 5 bases and V by 7 bases; bases with no gene match: 8. Germline V lookup: CDR1 MDHEN, CDR2 SYDVKM. The CDR3 has 14 amino acids. What was sequenced was PBMCs. The V and J genes are TRBV28 and TRBJ2-7; 10 bases fit TRBD2. The clonotype comes from a human donor in good health (CMV status not recorded). Some clones in this sample may be carry-over from other donors' samples. CDR3 residues: CASTTSGTVDEQYF. DNA of the CDR3: TGTGCCAGCACCACTAGCGGGACAGTGGACGAGCAGTACTTC.